Listed below are T cell receptor beta chains from one sample, sequenced in a study of cytomegalovirus exposure and HLA in healthy donors. Profiling relied on immunoSEQ multiplex PCR, and the TCRdb table lists in-frame clones only, not all of them. The table records roughly 140,000 clones, around 70% of them present only once. The sequenced material came from PBMCs. The receptors originated from a man in his forties in good health and CMV-seronegative. Each CDR3 is given with its conserved first and last residue. Fields, in order: clone size, J gene, V gene, D gene, CDR3 DNA, CDR3 protein. A D gene is named only where the DNA matches it firmly. Some rows mark clone size as missing; the rest say once, few, many or name a class of expanded clone.

>NA|TRBJ2-7|TRBV19|TRBD1
TGTGCCAGTAGTATAGTGACAGGGGGCTGGTACGAGCAGTACTTC
CASSIVTGGWYEQYF
>NA|TRBJ2-1|TRBV18|NA
TGTGCCAGCTCACCGTCCAGGGCCCCCTCCTACAATGAGCAGTTCTTC
CASSPSRAPSYNEQFF
>NA|TRBJ1-2|TRBV5-4|TRBD1
TGTGCCAGCAGTTTTAGGACAGGGGCCTATGGCTACACCTTC
CASSFRTGAYGYTF
>NA|TRBJ2-5|TRBV7-9|TRBD2
TGTGCCAGCAGCCCAAGAGAACTAGCGGGAGGATCGAAGAGAGAGACCCAGTACTTC
CASSPRELAGGSKRETQYF
>NA|TRBJ2-3|TRBV6-1|TRBD2
TGTGCCAGCAGTGAACAGGCTAGCGGGATTCCAGATACGCAGTATTTT
CASSEQASGIPDTQYF
>NA|TRBJ1-4|TRBV10-2|TRBD1
TGCGCCAGCGGGGACAGGGCTGCAACTAATGAAAAACTGTTTTTT
CASGDRAATNEKLFF
>NA|TRBJ2-3|TRBV7-8|TRBD2
TGTGCCAGCAGCTTCGTTCTAGCGGGGGCGGCAGATACGCAGTATTTT
CASSFVLAGAADTQYF
>NA|TRBJ2-1|TRBV6-5|TRBD2
TGTGCCAGCAGTTACCGGGGGCCAGCGGGAGCCAATGAGCAGTTCTTC
CASSYRGPAGANEQFF
>NA|TRBJ2-7|TRBV7-6|TRBD2
TGTGCCAGCAGCTCACCGACTAGCGGGACCTACGAGCAGTACTTC
CASSSPTSGTYEQYF
>NA|TRBJ2-7|TRBV27|NA
TGTGCCAGCAGTTTATCTCCGCAGGGTGGCTACGAGCAGTACTTC
CASSLSPQGGYEQYF
>NA|TRBJ1-1|TRBV5-6|TRBD1
TGTGCCAGCAGCCGGGGAACAGGGGGCACTGAAGCTTTCTTT
CASSRGTGGTEAFF
>NA|TRBJ2-1|TRBV29-1|TRBD1
TGCAGCGAGTCGACAGGGGGCCTGAATGAGCAGTTCTTC
CSESTGGLNEQFF
>NA|TRBJ2-7|TRBV30|NA
TGTGCCTGGTCGGAGGGGTACGAGCAGTACTTC
CAWSEGYEQYF
>NA|TRBJ1-1|TRBV18|NA
TGTGCCAGCTCACCAGACACCCTGAACACTGAAGCTTTCTTT
CASSPDTLNTEAFF
>NA|TRBJ1-1|TRBV19|NA
TGTGCCAGTAGTATAGGAGAGAGGAACACTGAAGCTTTCTTT
CASSIGERNTEAFF
>NA|TRBJ2-7|TRBV28|TRBD2
TGTGCCAGCAGCGCGGGAGGACGGGACTCCTACGAGCAGTACTTC
CASSAGGRDSYEQYF
>NA|TRBJ2-5|TRBV19|TRBD2
TGTGCCAGTAGTGTTAGACTAGCGCGGGAGACCCAGTACTTC
CASSVRLARETQYF
>NA|TRBJ2-3|TRBV7-8|NA
TGTGCCAGCAGCCCAAGCGGGCTCCTAACAGATACGCAGTATTTT
CASSPSGLLTDTQYF
>few|TRBJ1-1|TRBV19|TRBD1
TGTGCCAGCGCTGGACAGGGGCATGGTGAAGCTTTCTTT
CASAGQGHGEAFF
>few|TRBJ2-5|TRBV7-2|NA
TGTGCCAGCAGCGCGGACAGCCAAGAGACCCAGTACTTC
CASSADSQETQYF
>NA|TRBJ2-6|TRBV19|NA
TGTGCCAGTAGTAAGGAGCTGATCTCTGGGGCCAACGTCCTGACTTTC
CASSKELISGANVLTF
>NA|TRBJ2-1|TRBV10-3|TRBD2
TGTGCCATCGGCGGGCCTAGCGGGAATTCTGAGCAGTTCTTC
CAIGGPSGNSEQFF
>once|TRBJ1-1|TRBV6-1|TRBD1
TGTGCCAGCAGTGCTTCGCAGGGGGCGACCTTTGGTCCTAACACTGAAGCTTTCTTT
CASSASQGATFGPNTEAFF
>NA|TRBJ2-7|TRBV19|NA
TGTGCCAGTAGTCCCCCGGGAACCTACGAGCAGTACTTC
CASSPPGTYEQYF
>NA|TRBJ2-5|TRBV7-9|NA
TGTGCCAGCAGCTCAAAGGGAGGGGGAGAGACCCAGTACTTC
CASSSKGGGETQYF
>few|TRBJ2-7|TRBV6-1|NA
TGTGCCAGTAGCTTAGGGGGGGCAGTTCCCTACGAGCAGTACTTC
CASSLGGAVPYEQYF
>NA|TRBJ2-7|TRBV5-6|NA
TGTGCCAGCAGCCCCGGGTTACCGGTCGTCTACGAGCAGTACTTC
CASSPGLPVVYEQYF
>NA|TRBJ2-3|TRBV9|TRBD2
TGTGCCAGCAACGTAGCCGGGAGGGACGGCACAGATACGCAGTATTTT
CASNVAGRDGTDTQYF
>NA|TRBJ2-2|TRBV5-1|NA
TGCGCCAGCAGCTTGAGTGCCGGGTCGAGAGCCGGGGAGCTGTTTTTT
CASSLSAGSRAGELFF